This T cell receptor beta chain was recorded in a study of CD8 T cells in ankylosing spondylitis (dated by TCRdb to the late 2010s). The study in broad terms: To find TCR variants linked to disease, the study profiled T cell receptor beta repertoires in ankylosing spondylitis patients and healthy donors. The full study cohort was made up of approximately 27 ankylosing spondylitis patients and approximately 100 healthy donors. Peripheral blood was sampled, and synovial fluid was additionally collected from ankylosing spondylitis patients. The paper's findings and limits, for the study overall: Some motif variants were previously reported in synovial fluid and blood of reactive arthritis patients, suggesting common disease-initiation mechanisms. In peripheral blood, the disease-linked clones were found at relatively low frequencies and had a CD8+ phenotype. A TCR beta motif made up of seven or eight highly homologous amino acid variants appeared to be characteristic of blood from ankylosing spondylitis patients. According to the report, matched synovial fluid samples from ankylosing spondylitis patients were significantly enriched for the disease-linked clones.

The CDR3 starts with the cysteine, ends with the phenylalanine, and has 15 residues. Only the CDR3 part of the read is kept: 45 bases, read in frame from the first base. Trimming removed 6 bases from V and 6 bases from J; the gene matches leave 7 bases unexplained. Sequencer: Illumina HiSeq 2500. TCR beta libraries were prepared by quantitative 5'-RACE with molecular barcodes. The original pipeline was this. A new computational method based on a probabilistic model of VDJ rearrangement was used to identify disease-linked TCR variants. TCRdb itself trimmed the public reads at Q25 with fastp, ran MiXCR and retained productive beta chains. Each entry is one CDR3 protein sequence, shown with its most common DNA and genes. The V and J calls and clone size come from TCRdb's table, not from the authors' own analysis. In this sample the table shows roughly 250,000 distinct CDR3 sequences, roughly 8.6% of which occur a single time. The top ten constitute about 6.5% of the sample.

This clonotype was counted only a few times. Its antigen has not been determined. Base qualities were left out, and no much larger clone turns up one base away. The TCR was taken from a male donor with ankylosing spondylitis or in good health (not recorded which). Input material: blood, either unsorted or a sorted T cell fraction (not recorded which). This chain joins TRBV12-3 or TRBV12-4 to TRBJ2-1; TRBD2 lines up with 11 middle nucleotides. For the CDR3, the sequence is CASRTGTSGSNEQFF. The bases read TGTGCCAGCAGGACCGGGACTAGCGGCTCCAATGAGCAGTTCTTC.